This TCR beta chain was sequenced in a study of T cell responses to AZD1222 COVID-19 vaccine. Sequencing used immunoSEQ multiplex PCR; TCRdb keeps in-frame clones, though not all of them. The sample gives some 48,000 clones, 80% to 90% of which show up once; 5.5% to 8% is in the top ten. Germline-derived CDR1 and CDR2 are LNHDA and SQIVND (reference sequence). The CDR3 consists of 14 residues. V dropped 1 base and J dropped 7 bases, with 10 bases sitting between them. Points on this clone: What it binds is not known.

Study-wide findings and caveats: Nearly half of spike-specific TCRs reportedly target variant regions that are unmutated in the B.1.351 and B.1.1.7 variants. White British ancestry dominated among donors, who included more females, and clonal diversity was possibly underestimated. Seropositive status at baseline applied to only a handful of AZD1222 recipients. Sampling that yielded the repertoires occurred only after the peak T cell response.

This clonotype originated in an adult who received the AZD1222 COVID-19 vaccine. The sequences come from peripheral blood, collected 28 days after the second AZD1222 dose. The chain has TRBV19 and TRBJ1-4; no clear D gene. DNA for the CDR3: TGTGCCAGTAGTATAGTAGGCCTGAGTGAAAAACTGTTTTTT. Protein sequence: CASSIVGLSEKLFF.